Listed below are T cell receptor beta chains from one sample, sequenced in a study of somatic mutations in cytotoxic T cells in rheumatoid arthritis. Using immunoSEQ multiplex PCR, the repertoire was profiled, and TCRdb retains in-frame clones only, with some absent. The sample lists just over 30,000 clones, 75% to 85% occurring once. Material: CD8+ T cells sorted from blood. The receptors here all came from an adult with rheumatoid arthritis. The conserved cysteine and the conserved F or W are not part of the CDR3 here. Expanded clones are given a class, and other clones once, few, many or no size at all.

v_call clone_size cdr3_aa
TRBV7-9 - ASSFPDPPDGKGQETQY
TRBV7-6 - ASSPDRGRGYT
TRBV25-1 - ASSEYVGGPGETQY
TRBV6-5 - ASSHGGTGELF
TRBV11-2 - ASSLEGLYSNQPQH
TRBV4-1 - ASSQDSGYSTDTQY
TRBV5-1 - ASSPPTGTYEQY
TRBV29-1 - SAKRPQGTEAF
TRBV11-2 - ASSLVGVRPSEKLF
TRBV6-5 - ASSTGTGAGNTIY
TRBV6-1 - ASSERGAGRTYEQY
TRBV10-2 - ASRAFSNTEAF
TRBV4-1 - ASSQDRSSGGPDFYNEQF
TRBV18 few ASSPGPGINQPQH
TRBV29-1 - SVDGGSGKENIQY
TRBV6-6 - ASMGVGTRTYEQY
TRBV9 - ASSVRLAGAGDNEQF
TRBV4-1 - ASSQSRASQETQY
TRBV5-1 once ASSLVSVSHNYGYT
TRBV13 - ASSLGQYTEAF
TRBV5-6 - ASSFWDGNTEAF
TRBV27 - ASSFRGGQGPLYEQY
TRBV7-9 - ASSVGTGGYEQY
TRBV5-1 - ASSRDRSNYGYT
TRBV4-2 - ASSHERGRRTGELF
TRBV9 - ASSLRTSGGPLTNEQF
TRBV25-1 - ASSFRGAPGSPLH
TRBV6-6 few ASSRQGLNDGYT
TRBV7-9 - ASSSLTTNEKLF
TRBV7-2 once ASSLDRAMNTEAF
TRBV5-6 - ASSPAGISGEQY
TRBV5-4 once ASSGRGAVYNEQF
TRBV20-1 - SARTEAGYT
TRBV9 - ASSVGQGNLNTEAF
TRBV5-6 - ASSLWGSGNTIY
TRBV29-1 - SVEGPPGQSNEKLF
TRBV10-1 - ASSEPDSPVYEQY
TRBV7-8 - ASSLAGGVDTQY
TRBV11-3 - ASSLEVGSHQPQH
TRBV12-5 - ASASLGHPWEQY